One T cell receptor (beta chain) is described in this entry. The antigen is undetermined. The sample originates from a study of T-cell reconstitution after alpha-beta-depleted transplantation in children. The TCRbeta library was prepared with unique molecular identifiers. TCRdb re-derived calls from the PCR reads in MiXCR, one entry per CDR3 protein. The sample includes more than 400,000 distinct CDR3 sequences, around two fifths of them seen just once. Per germline, CDR1 MNHEY and CDR2 SVGEGT. J was trimmed by 4 bases and V by 6 bases; bases with no gene match: 9. The CDR3 extends over 15 amino acids. General study findings and limits: T-cell counts and diversity at one year following transplant were attributed mainly to newly produced T cells.

Sequencing was performed on PBMCs, taken before TCRalphabeta/CD19-depleted stem cell transplant. The chain links TRBV6-2 or TRBV6-3 to TRBJ1-2; 9 bases fit TRBD1. The TCR was taken from a girl aged 2-10 years with aplastic anemia, due to receive a stem cell transplant. CDR3 in DNA: TGTGCCAGCAGCTACAACAGGGGGCGCGGCTATGGCTACACCTTC. Translating it yields CASSYNRGRGYGYTF.